This is a list of T cell receptor beta chains from one sample in a study of T-cell memory formation after mild COVID-19. TCRdb itself ran the 5' RACE reads through MiXCR, one entry per CDR3 protein. This sample carries hundreds of thousands of distinct CDR3 sequences, roughly 18% of them seen once, and the ten largest clones take approximately 13%. The sample was PBMCs or a T cell subset sorted from them (not recorded which). The receptors were sampled from an adult woman who had mild COVID-19 (a few samples of this study predate the infection). Cell type and time point are not known. The CDR3 runs from the conserved cysteine through the conserved F or W. Fields, in order: clone size, D gene, V gene, J gene, CDR3 protein, CDR3 DNA. D genes are given only for firm matches. Rows may omit the clone size; those that give it use once, few, many or a size class.

few,NA,TRBV10-3,TRBJ2-5,CAISESTPGARETQYF,TGTGCCATCAGTGAGTCGACTCCCGGGGCCAGAGAGACCCAGTACTTC
NA,TRBD2,TRBV11-1,TRBJ2-7,CASSWGTSGSNEQYF,TGTGCCAGCAGCTGGGGGACTAGCGGGAGTAACGAGCAGTACTTC
NA,NA,TRBV7-9,TRBJ1-1,CASSLGDGAFF,TGTGCCAGCAGCTTAGGGGACGGGGCTTTCTTT
few,TRBD1,TRBV24-1,TRBJ2-2,CATSEYTGGKWTGELFF,TGTGCCACCAGTGAATATACAGGGGGCAAGTGGACCGGGGAGCTGTTTTTT
NA,NA,TRBV29-1,TRBJ1-1,CSVPDGNTEAFF,TGCAGCGTCCCTGACGGGAACACTGAAGCTTTCTTT
many,NA,TRBV25-1,TRBJ2-1,CASTRETGTVVYNEQFF,TGTGCCAGCACCCGAGAGACAGGAACCGTGGTCTACAATGAGCAGTTCTTC
few,TRBD1,TRBV20-1,TRBJ1-5,CSARGQGKSNQPQHF,TGCAGTGCTAGAGGACAGGGAAAAAGCAATCAGCCCCAGCATTTT
few,NA,TRBV19,TRBJ2-7,CASSATVSSYEQYF,TGTGCCAGTAGTGCGACGGTCAGCTCCTACGAGCAGTACTTC
few,TRBD2,TRBV7-3,TRBJ2-1,CASSPQSGISYNEQFF,TGTGCCAGCAGCCCACAAAGCGGGATATCCTACAATGAGCAGTTCTTC
few,TRBD1,TRBV5-1,TRBJ2-2,CASSLGGQFIGELFF,TGCGCCAGCAGCTTGGGGGGACAGTTCATCGGGGAGCTGTTTTTT
NA,TRBD1,TRBV20-1,TRBJ1-4,CSAFIRDSLFF,TGCAGTGCTTTTATCCGGGACAGCCTGTTTTTT
few,TRBD1,TRBV12-3/TRBV12-4,TRBJ2-1,CASSLVQGGGEQFF,TGTGCCAGCAGTTTAGTACAGGGGGGAGGTGAGCAGTTCTTC
NA,NA,TRBV12-3/TRBV12-4,TRBJ2-3,CASSSGTQKITDTQYF,TGTGCCAGCAGTTCCGGGACTCAAAAAATCACAGATACGCAGTATTTT
many,TRBD1,TRBV20-1,TRBJ1-5,CSARDLTGASNQPQHF,TGCAGTGCTAGAGATCTAACAGGGGCGAGCAATCAGCCCCAGCATTTT
NA,TRBD1,TRBV29-1,TRBJ2-7,CSVPGTGTGNSYEQYF,TGCAGCGTTCCGGGGACGGGGACAGGCAATTCCTACGAGCAGTACTTC
NA,NA,TRBV24-1,TRBJ1-1,CATSDIRDTEAFF,TGTGCCACCAGTGACATTCGGGACACTGAAGCTTTCTTT
many,NA,TRBV12-3/TRBV12-4,TRBJ1-2,CASSLEGYGYTF,TGTGCCAGCAGCTTAGAAGGGTATGGCTACACCTTC
NA,TRBD1,TRBV18,TRBJ2-5,CASSQDRVVETQYF,TGTGCCAGCTCACAAGACAGGGTGGTGGAGACCCAGTACTTC
NA,TRBD1,TRBV18,TRBJ2-2,CASSPTGQGANTGELFF,TGTGCCAGCTCACCAACGGGACAGGGGGCGAACACCGGGGAGCTGTTTTTT
few,TRBD2,TRBV12-3/TRBV12-4,TRBJ2-7,CASSEGLAGPYEQYF,TGTGCCAGCAGTGAGGGACTAGCGGGACCCTACGAGCAGTACTTC
few,TRBD1,TRBV5-1,TRBJ2-1,CASSATTGGAYEQFF,TGCGCCAGCAGCGCAACGACAGGGGGCGCATATGAGCAGTTCTTC
few,NA,TRBV11-1,TRBJ2-4,CASSSPGRSDIQYF,TGTGCCAGCAGCTCTCCCGGGAGATCGGACATTCAGTACTTC
NA,NA,TRBV11-3,TRBJ2-1,CASSLNRAGSGRSSYNEQFF,TGTGCCAGCAGCTTAAATCGGGCGGGCAGCGGGCGTAGCTCCTACAATGAGCAGTTCTTC
few,NA,TRBV4-2,TRBJ2-3,CASSQDEGTDTQYF,TGTGCCAGCAGCCAAGATGAGGGGACAGATACGCAGTATTTT
few,TRBD2,TRBV7-8,TRBJ2-4,CASSFGLAGGENIQYF,TGTGCCAGCAGCTTTGGCCTAGCGGGGGGAGAAAACATTCAGTACTTC
many,NA,TRBV7-2,TRBJ2-3,CASSFGADTQYF,TGTGCCAGCAGCTTTGGCGCAGATACGCAGTATTTT
NA,NA,TRBV7-8,TRBJ2-7,CASSRILGEQYF,TGTGCCAGCAGTCGGATCCTGGGCGAGCAGTACTTC
few,NA,TRBV5-1,TRBJ2-1,CASSTGWGSLWNNEQFF,TGCGCCAGCAGCACGGGGTGGGGTTCCCTTTGGAACAATGAGCAGTTCTTC
few,NA,TRBV18,TRBJ2-7,CASSPGAGHSYEQYF,TGTGCCAGCTCTCCCGGTGCGGGACACTCCTACGAGCAGTACTTC
NA,NA,TRBV24-1,TRBJ2-5,CATSDSRETQYF,TGTGCCACCAGTGATTCGCGGGAGACCCAGTACTTC
few,NA,TRBV9,TRBJ2-7,CASSVGQGYYEQYF,TGTGCCAGCAGCGTTGGGCAGGGCTATTACGAGCAGTACTTC
few,NA,TRBV6-2/TRBV6-3,TRBJ1-1,CASSSGPTGTEAFF,TGTGCCAGCAGCTCCGGCCCCACGGGCACTGAAGCTTTCTTT
few,NA,TRBV7-9,TRBJ2-7,CASSPLGGHYEQYF,TGTGCCAGCAGCCCCCTGGGGGGTCACTACGAGCAGTACTTC
few,NA,TRBV12-3/TRBV12-4,TRBJ1-2,CASSSPGRGNYGYTF,TGTGCCAGCAGTTCGCCGGGACGGGGGAACTATGGCTACACCTTC
NA,TRBD2,TRBV7-9,TRBJ2-3,CASRGQAGSPDTQYF,TGTGCCAGCAGGGGCCAAGCGGGATCGCCAGATACGCAGTATTTT
few,NA,TRBV11-2,TRBJ2-1,CASSPPLTGVEQFF,TGTGCCAGCAGCCCACCCCTAACCGGGGTTGAGCAGTTCTTC
NA,TRBD1,TRBV18,TRBJ2-7,CASSPLQGDDNEQYF,TGTGCCAGCTCACCATTGCAGGGGGACGATAACGAGCAGTACTTC
NA,NA,TRBV5-1,TRBJ2-2,CASSSQIAGELFF,TGCGCCAGCAGCTCACAGATAGCCGGGGAGCTGTTTTTT
NA,NA,TRBV4-1,TRBJ2-5,CASSQKSHSQETQYF,TGCGCCAGCAGCCAGAAATCGCATTCCCAAGAGACCCAGTACTTC
many,NA,TRBV20-1,TRBJ2-7,CSARAGGEQYF,TGCAGTGCTAGAGCTGGGGGGGAGCAGTACTTC
NA,TRBD1,TRBV6-5,TRBJ1-1,CASSFDRGLRDTEAFF,TGTGCCAGCAGTTTTGACAGGGGGCTACGGGACACTGAAGCTTTCTTT
many,NA,TRBV7-2,TRBJ1-3,CASSSFGQDTIYF,TGTGCCAGCAGCTCCTTCGGGCAAGACACCATATATTTT
many,TRBD1,TRBV5-1,TRBJ2-7,CASSLTGVYEQYF,TGCGCCAGCAGCTTAACAGGGGTGTACGAGCAGTACTTC
many,TRBD2,TRBV6-2/TRBV6-3,TRBJ2-1,CASLQSGRRGNEQFF,TGTGCCAGCTTGCAGAGCGGGAGAAGAGGAAATGAGCAGTTCTTC
few,NA,TRBV5-4,TRBJ2-2,CASSTSGINAGELFF,TGTGCCAGCAGCACCTCCGGGATAAACGCCGGGGAGCTGTTTTTT
few,NA,TRBV19,TRBJ2-7,CATRLTGSTDEQYF,TGTGCCACCCGGCTAACAGGGAGTACCGACGAGCAGTACTTC
NA,NA,TRBV5-6,TRBJ2-4,CASSVLAKNIQYF,TGTGCCAGCAGCGTCTTAGCCAAAAACATTCAGTACTTC
many,NA,TRBV12-3/TRBV12-4,TRBJ2-7,CASSSDGYEQYF,TGTGCCAGCAGTTCGGACGGCTACGAGCAGTACTTC